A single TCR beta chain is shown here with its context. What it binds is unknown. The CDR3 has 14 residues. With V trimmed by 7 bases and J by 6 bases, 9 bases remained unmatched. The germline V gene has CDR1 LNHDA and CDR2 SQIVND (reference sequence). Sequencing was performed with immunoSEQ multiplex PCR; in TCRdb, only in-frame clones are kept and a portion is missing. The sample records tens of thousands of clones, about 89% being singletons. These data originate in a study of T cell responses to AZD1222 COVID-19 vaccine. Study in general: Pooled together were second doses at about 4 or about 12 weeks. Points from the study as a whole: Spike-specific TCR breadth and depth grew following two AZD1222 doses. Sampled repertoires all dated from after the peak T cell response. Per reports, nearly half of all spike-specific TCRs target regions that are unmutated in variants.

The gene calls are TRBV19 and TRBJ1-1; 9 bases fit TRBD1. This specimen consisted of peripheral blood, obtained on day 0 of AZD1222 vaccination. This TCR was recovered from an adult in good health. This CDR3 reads CASKGQGSGSEAFF. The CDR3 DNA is TGTGCCAGTAAGGGACAGGGTTCAGGTTCTGAAGCTTTCTTT. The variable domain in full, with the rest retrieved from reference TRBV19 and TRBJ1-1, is DGGITQSPKYLFRKEGQNVTLSCEQNLNHDAMYWYRQDPGQGLRLIYYSQIVNDFQKGDIAEGYSVSREKKESFPLTVTSAQKNPTAFYLCASKGQGSGSEAFFGQGTRLTVV.